This T cell receptor beta chain was obtained from a study of T cells in Graves' hyperthyroidism and ophthalmopathy. This clonotype was seen a handful of times. Antigen unknown. The hyperthyroidism patients had all been newly diagnosed, and their disease duration was under 2 months. Their ages ranged from 18 to 65 years. Findings of the study overall: Patients with ophthalmopathy were separated from those with stable hyperthyroidism by a 13 V-J model. Prediction of ophthalmopathy progression came a median approximately 6.5 months pre-onset. Blood held most thyroid clonotypes expanded above 0.001 frequency.

TCR beta CDR3 regions were amplified from RNA. First-round RT-PCR of the TCR CDR3 relied on the HTBI primer set. TCRdb used MiXCR to reprocess the multiplex PCR reads, holding one entry per CDR3 protein. The table lists about 740,000 distinct CDR3 sequences, approximately 15% of them singletons. V lost 6 bases and J 4 bases, leaving 12 bases between the germline ends. The CDR3 is 14 residues long. Germline CDR1 MDHEN, CDR2 SYDVKM. The specimen sequenced was blood. The receptor's source is a woman aged 18 to 35 with Graves' hyperthyroidism. The J gene is TRBJ2-2, the V gene TRBV28; D gene unclear. This CDR3 is CASSRPDSTGELFF. The CDR3 region has the DNA TGTGCCAGCAGCCGTCCAGATAGCACCGGGGAGCTGTTTTTT.